Included here is one TCR beta chain sequence, with context. Its specificity is unknown. These data originate in a study of OX40 agonist ivuxolimab in advanced cancers. General study results and limits: Dosing at 0.1 to 3.0 mg/kg was accompanied by clonal expansion of CD4+ and CD8+ blood T cells by week 6.

Measured with immunoSEQ multiplex PCR; TCRdb has only the in-frame clones, and not every one. The table lists about 69,000 clones, 90% of them singletons. CDR3 length: 14 amino acids. Germline CDR1 and CDR2: SNHLY and FYNNEI. Between the trimmed V and J ends, which lost 7 bases and 8 bases, there was a span of 18 bases. The sequences come from CD4+ or CD8+ T cells sorted from blood, collected in a trial of the OX40 agonist ivuxolimab. The genes are TRBV2 and TRBJ2-1; D remains ambiguous. The TCR comes from an adult with an advanced solid tumor such as melanoma, head and neck, liver or kidney cancer. The DNA of the CDR3 is TGTGCCAGCACCGTTCTTTCGGTTCGCGATGAGCAGTTCTTC. It encodes CASTVLSVRDEQFF.